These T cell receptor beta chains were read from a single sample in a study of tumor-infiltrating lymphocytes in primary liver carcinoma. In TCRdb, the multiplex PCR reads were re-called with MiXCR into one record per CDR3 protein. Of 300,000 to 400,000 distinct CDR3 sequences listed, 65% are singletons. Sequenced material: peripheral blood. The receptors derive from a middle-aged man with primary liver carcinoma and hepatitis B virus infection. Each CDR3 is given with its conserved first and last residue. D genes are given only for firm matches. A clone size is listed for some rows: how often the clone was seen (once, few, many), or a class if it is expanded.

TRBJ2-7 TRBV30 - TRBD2 CAWSLPGLAGGHEQYF TGTGCCTGGAGTCTCCCGGGACTAGCGGGAGGCCACGAGCAGTACTTC
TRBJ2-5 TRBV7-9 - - CASSLGWPKGEDLYF TGTGCCAGCAGCTTAGGTTGGCCAAAGGGGGAGGACCTGTACTTC
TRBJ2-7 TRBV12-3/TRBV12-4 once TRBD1 CISSSTGKEQYF TGTATCAGCAGTTCGACAGGGAAGGAGCAGTACTTC
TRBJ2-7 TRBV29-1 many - CSVPDGIGQYF TGCAGCGTTCCGGACGGGATTGGGCAGTACTTC
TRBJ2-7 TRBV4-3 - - CASNQGGTGSYEQYF TGCGCCAGCAACCAAGGCGGGACTGGATCCTACGAGCAGTACTTC
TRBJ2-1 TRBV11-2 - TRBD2 CASSSAGLAGDEQFF TGTGCCAGCAGCTCGGCAGGGCTAGCGGGAGATGAGCAGTTCTTC
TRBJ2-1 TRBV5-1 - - CASSFLTQPDNEQFF TGCGCCAGCAGCTTTCTGACCCAGCCGGACAATGAGCAGTTCTTC
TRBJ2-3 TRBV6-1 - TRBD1 CASSDIGTDTRYF TGTGCCAGTAGTGATATCGGGACAGATACGCGGTATTTT
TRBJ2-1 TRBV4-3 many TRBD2 CASSRLAGTYNEQFF TGCGCCAGCAGCCGTCTAGCGGGAACCTACAATGAGCAGTTCTTC
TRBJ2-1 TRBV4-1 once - CASIQDRTPSYNEQFF TGCGCCAGCATCCAAGATCGGACCCCCTCCTACAATGAGCAATTCTTC
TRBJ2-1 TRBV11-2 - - CASSLELWGRFFYNEQFF TGTGCCAGCAGTCTAGAATTATGGGGGAGGTTCTTCTACAATGAGCAGTTCTTC
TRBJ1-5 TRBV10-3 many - CATAGSGNQPQHF TGTGCCACCGCGGGGTCTGGCAATCAGCCCCAGCATTTT
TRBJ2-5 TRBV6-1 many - CASSWTVQETQYF TGTGCCAGCAGTTGGACGGTCCAAGAGACCCAGTACTTC
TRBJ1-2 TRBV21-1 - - CASSLQENYGYTF TGTGCCAGCAGCCTTCAGGAAAACTATGGCTACACCTTC
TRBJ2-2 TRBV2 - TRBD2 CASSEVPSGAGELFF TGTGCCAGCAGTGAAGTGCCTAGCGGGGCCGGGGAGCTGTTTTTT
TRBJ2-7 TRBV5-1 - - CASSLASVPEYEQYF TGCGCCAGCAGCTTAGCTAGCGTACCAGAGTACGAGCAGTACTTC
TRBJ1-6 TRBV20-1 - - CSARDLGQPPLHF TGCAGTGCTAGAGATCTAGGACAACCACCCCTCCACTTT
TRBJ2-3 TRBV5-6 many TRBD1 CASSIYRGPSTDTQYF TGTGCCAGCAGCATCTACAGGGGGCCTAGCACAGATACGCAGTATTTT
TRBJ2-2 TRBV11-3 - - CASSQSGATGEMFF TGTGCCAGCAGCCAGTCTGGGGCCACCGGGGAGATGTTTTTT
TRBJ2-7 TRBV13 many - CASSLYRYEQYF TGTGCCAGCAGCTTATACCGCTACGAGCAGTACTTC
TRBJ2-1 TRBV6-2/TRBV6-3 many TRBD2 CASSWGLAGFSYNEQFF TGTGCCAGCAGTTGGGGACTAGCGGGATTTTCCTACAATGAGCAGTTCTTC
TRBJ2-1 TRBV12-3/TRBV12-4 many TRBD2 CASSWGLAGLVF TGTGCCAGCAGTTGGGGACTAGCGGGGCTGGTCTTC
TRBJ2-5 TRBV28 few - CASSNLGTGQETQYF TGTGCCAGCAGTAACCTCGGGACTGGCCAAGAGACCCAGTACTTC
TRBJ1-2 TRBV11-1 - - CASSLAHQGGGYTF TGTGCCAGCAGTTTAGCGCACCAAGGCGGGGGCTACACCTTC
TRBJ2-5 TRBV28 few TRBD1 CASSFPGQGARETQYF TGTGCCAGCAGTTTTCCCGGGCAGGGGGCCAGGGAGACCCAGTACTTC
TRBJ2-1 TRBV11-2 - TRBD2 CTSSPGGLAGVDEQFF TGTACCAGCAGCCCCGGAGGGCTAGCGGGAGTGGATGAACAGTTCTTC
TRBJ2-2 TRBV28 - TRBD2 CATLGLAGGIGELFF TGTGCCACTCTAGGACTAGCGGGAGGGATCGGGGAGCTGTTTTTT
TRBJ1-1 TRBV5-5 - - CASSFDGVNTEAFF TGTGCCAGCAGCTTCGACGGGGTGAACACTGAAGCTTTCTTT
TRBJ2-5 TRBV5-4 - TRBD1 CASSLAGQGEETQYF TGTGCCAGCAGCTTGGCAGGACAGGGCGAAGAGACCCAGTACTTC
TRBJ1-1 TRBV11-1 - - CASSVPDDLNTESFF TGTGCCAGCAGCGTCCCTGATGACCTGAACACTGAATCTTTCTTT
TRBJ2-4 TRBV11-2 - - CASSLHLRDIQYF TGTGCCAGCAGCTTGCATCTTCGGGACATTCAGTACTTC
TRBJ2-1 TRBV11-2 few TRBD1 CASSHRRLIRQGSRNEQFF TGTGCCAGCAGTCATCGACGACTCATCCGACAGGGCTCGCGCAATGAGCAGTTCTTC
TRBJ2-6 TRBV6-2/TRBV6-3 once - CASSPYPSSGVNVLTF TGTGCCAGCAGTCCTTACCCGAGCTCCGGGGTCAACGTCCTGACTTTC
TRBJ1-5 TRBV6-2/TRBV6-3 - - CASSSPGVNQPQRF TGTGCCAGCAGTTCTCCAGGAGTTAATCAGCCCCAGCGTTTT
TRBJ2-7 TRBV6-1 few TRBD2 CASLPRGGSEQYF TGTGCCAGCCTACCCCGCGGGGGAAGCGAGCAGTACTTC
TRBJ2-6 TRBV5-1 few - CASSLPDLSGANVLTF TGCGCCAGCAGCTTGCCCGACCTCTCTGGGGCCAACGTCCTGACTTTC
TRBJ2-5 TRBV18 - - CASPPIGGLEETQYF TGTGCCAGTCCACCAATTGGGGGGCTTGAGGAGACCCAGTACTTC
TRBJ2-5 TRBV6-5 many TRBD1 CASSRTGSQETQYF TGTGCCAGCAGCCGGACAGGATCTCAAGAGACCCAGTACTTC
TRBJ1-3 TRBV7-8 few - CASSLGDTPAGNTIYF TGTGCCAGCAGCTTAGGGGACACACCAGCTGGAAACACCATATATTTT
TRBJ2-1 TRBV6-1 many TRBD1 CASSEDRGRGEQFF TGTGCCAGCAGTGAAGACAGGGGGCGTGGTGAGCAGTTCTTC
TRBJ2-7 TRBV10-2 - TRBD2 CASSEKREGCEQYF TGCGCCAGCAGTGAAAAGCGGGAGGGCTGCGAGCAGTACTTC
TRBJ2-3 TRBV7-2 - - CASSSSHDTQYF TGTGCCAGCAGCTCAAGCCACGATACGCAGTATTTT
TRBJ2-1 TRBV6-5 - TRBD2 CASRGLAGVGEQFF TGTGCCAGCAGAGGACTAGCGGGAGTTGGTGAGCAGTTCTTC
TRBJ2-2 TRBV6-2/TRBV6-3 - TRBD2 CASSYSSKREINTGDLLF TGTGCCAGCAGTTACTCGAGTAAGCGGGAGATAAACACCGGGGATCTGCTTTTT
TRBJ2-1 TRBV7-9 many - CASSFDNEQFF TGTGCCAGCAGCTTTGACAATGAGCAGTTCTTC